This record covers a single T cell receptor (beta chain). Profiling relied on immunoSEQ multiplex PCR, and the TCRdb table lists in-frame clones only, not all of them. Of 95,000 to 150,000 clones in the sample, 85% to 95% were seen once. The data originate from a study of control samples from healthy donors and cancer patients. This receptor was obtained from a man older than 75 with head and neck cancer. Specimen: PBMCs.

Here the CDR3 reads CASSPGASSYEQYF. The CDR3 bases are TGTGCCAGCAGCCCCGGGGCAAGCTCCTACGAGCAGTACTTC. This chain connects TRBV7-6 to TRBJ2-7; either TRBD1 or TRBD2 may supply D (5 bases each). Trimming pared 5 bases from V and 0 bases from J, leaving 11 bases between. CDR1 and CDR2 from the germline V gene are SGHVS and FNYEAQ. This CDR3 is built from 14 residues.